The 22 T cell receptor beta chains in this list originate from one sample, sequenced in a study of T cells expressing NK-cell markers. For each CDR3 protein, TCRdb gives one entry from its re-call of the 5' RACE reads, without DNA. The record lists a few hundred thousand distinct CDR3 sequences, of which the ten most abundant hold roughly 3.6%. The specimen sequenced was blood T cells: a sorted CD56 or NKG2C T cell subset, CD4+ or CD8+ T cells, or bulk PBMC T cells (not recorded which). The receptors here all came from a young man in good health.

The gene calls are TRBV7-6 and TRBJ2-3; the TCRdb call, TRBD2, lacks DNA for checking. The V gene's germline CDR1 is SGHVS and CDR2 FNYEAQ. CDR3 size: 17 residues. The CDR3 sequence: CASSSPSGRAETDTQYF.

The chain combines TRBV28 with TRBJ1-5; TCRdb reports TRBD1, a call that lacks DNA to check it against. Looked up from germline, CDR1 is MDHEN and CDR2 is SYDVKM. CDR3 length: 19 residues. The CDR3 loop is CASSLARAFRGSGNQPQHF.

The gene calls are TRBV6-2 or TRBV6-3 and TRBJ2-1; TCRdb proposes TRBD1, but this gene call is untestable without DNA. Germline V gene lookup returns CDR1 MNHEY and CDR2 SVGEGT. CDR3 size: 15 residues. The CDR3 region is CASSPGQDAYNEQFF.

CDR3: CATKAGNEQFF. The genes are TRBV3-1 and TRBJ2-1; no DNA is available, so the TRBD1 call from TCRdb remains unchecked. Looked up from germline, CDR1 is LGHDT and CDR2 is YNNKEL (reference sequence). CDR3 size: 11 residues.

V gene TRBV29-1 combines with J gene TRBJ1-2; TCRdb proposes TRBD1, but this gene call is untestable without DNA. CDR3 size: 13 residues. Germline V gene sequence: CDR1 SQVTM, CDR2 ANQGSEA. The CDR3 sequence is CSAGQGSNYGYTF. Full variable domain (rest looked up from reference TRBV29-1 and TRBJ1-2): SAVISQKPSRDICQRGTSLTIQCQVDSQVTMMFWYRQQPGQSLTLIATANQGSEATYESGFVIDKFPISRPNLTFSTLTVSNMSPEDSSIYLCSAGQGSNYGYTFGSGTRLTVV.

The chain is built from TRBV12-3 or TRBV12-4 and TRBJ1-3. This CDR3 contains 14 residues. The CDR3 spells CASSRGSSGNTIYF.

The rearrangement links TRBV7-9 to TRBJ2-6; TCRdb calls TRBD2, which cannot be checked without DNA. CDR1 is SEHNR and CDR2 is FQNEAQ in the germline V gene (reference sequence). This CDR3 contains 16 residues. The CDR3 sequence is CASIHALGSGANVLTF.

The chain uses TRBV11-2 and TRBJ1-1. The CDR3 consists of 14 residues. The germline V gene encodes CDR1 SGHAT and CDR2 FQNNGV. CDR3 loop: CASSFYNQHTEAFF.

The CDR3 loop is CSVEYGNTQYF. The rearrangement joins TRBV29-1 to TRBJ2-3; TCRdb indicates TRBD1, and absent DNA this call remains unverified. The CDR3 spans 11 residues. Germline V CDR1 and CDR2: SQVTM, ANQGSEA.

The chain links TRBV10-3 to TRBJ2-1; lacking DNA, the TRBD2 call made by TCRdb goes unchecked. CDR1 is ENHRY and CDR2 is SYGVKD in the germline V gene. This CDR3 contains 17 residues. CDR3 in amino acids: CAIIHPPVVRSYNEQFF.

The chain links TRBV24-1 to TRBJ2-1. The CDR3 totals 16 residues. Germline values: CDR1 KGHDR, CDR2 SFDVKD. The CDR3 region is CATSDLSAHTSDEQFF.

V is TRBV10-3 and J is TRBJ2-3; TCRdb outputs TRBD2, but without DNA this stays unchecked. CDR3 length: 17 residues. The germline gives CDR1 ENHRY, CDR2 SYGVKD. This chain's CDR3 is CAISESTTSGRIDTQYF.

The chain has TRBV11-2 and TRBJ2-5; absent DNA, TCRdb's TRBD1 call cannot be checked. The CDR3 runs to 14 residues. In germline, CDR1 is SGHAT, CDR2 FQNNGV. CDR3 amino acids: CASSAYRGGETQYF.

This rearrangement joins TRBV12-3 or TRBV12-4 to TRBJ1-4; TCRdb's D call of TRBD1 is untestable without DNA. CDR3 length: 15 residues. The CDR3 here is CASSDPGGRGEKLFF.

This chain joins TRBV24-1 and TRBJ2-5; without DNA, the TCRdb call of TRBD1 cannot be checked. The length of the CDR3 is 15 residues. Looked up from germline, CDR1 is KGHDR and CDR2 is SFDVKD. CDR3 residues: CATSVRSGSQETQYF.

The V gene is TRBV19, the J gene TRBJ2-2; TCRdb outputs TRBD1, but without DNA this stays unchecked. This CDR3 contains 13 residues. CDR1 and CDR2 from the germline V gene are LNHDA and SQIVND (reference sequence). The CDR3 is CASTTLPPQELFF.

J is TRBJ2-1 and V is TRBV7-6; the TCRdb D gene call, TRBD1, has no DNA to confirm it. Germline lookup yields CDR1 SGHVS and CDR2 FNYEAQ. The CDR3 covers 12 residues. The CDR3 loop is CASSLRQDEQFF.

The chain has TRBV12-3 or TRBV12-4 and TRBJ2-1; TCRdb returns TRBD1, unconfirmable since there is no DNA. The CDR3 consists of 16 residues. CDR3: CASTRATGTGYNEQFF.

The chain carries TRBV4-1 and TRBJ2-1; TCRdb reports TRBD2, a call that lacks DNA to check it against. The CDR3 consists of 12 residues. The germline V gene has CDR1 MGHRA and CDR2 YSYEKL. The CDR3 protein is CASSPTSREQFF.

The rearrangement uses TRBV20-1 and TRBJ1-6; TCRdb reports TRBD1, a call that lacks DNA to check it against. The germline V gene has CDR1 DFQATT and CDR2 SNEGSKA (reference sequence). The CDR3 covers 14 residues. The CDR3 spells CSASHQADPPTLHF.

V is TRBV11-2 and J is TRBJ2-5; as DNA is missing, the TRBD1 call by TCRdb cannot be tested. Germline V gives CDR1 SGHAT, CDR2 FQNNGV. The CDR3 runs to 16 residues. The chain's CDR3 is CASSLDGQGSQETQYF.

The V and J genes are TRBV12-3 or TRBV12-4 and TRBJ2-3; TCRdb lists TRBD1, though no DNA is available to test this call. The CDR3 extends over 11 amino acids. The CDR3 reads CASSYRGPQYF.